This entry lists 20 T cell receptor beta chains sequenced from one sample in a study of OX40 agonist ivuxolimab in advanced cancers. Sequencing was performed with immunoSEQ multiplex PCR; in TCRdb, only in-frame clones are kept and a portion is missing. The sample includes some 48,000 clones, 80% to 90% seen only once; the top ten take under 30%. Specimen: CD4+ or CD8+ T cells sorted from blood, collected in a trial of the OX40 agonist ivuxolimab. These receptors were taken from an adult with an advanced solid tumor such as melanoma, head and neck, liver or kidney cancer.

This rearrangement joins TRBV6-1 to TRBJ1-4; D gene ambiguous. The CDR3 covers 15 residues. V lost 2 bases, J lost 0 bases, and 7 bases lay in between. Germline CDR1 is MNHNS and CDR2 is SASEGT. The CDR3 reads CASSEYVATNEKLFF. CDR3 nucleotides: TGTGCCAGCAGTGAATATGTCGCAACTAATGAAAAACTGTTTTTT.

V usage is TRBV19 and J usage is TRBJ2-7; 7 bases line up with TRBD1. The CDR3 has 14 amino acids. CDR1 and CDR2 (germline): LNHDA, SQIVND (reference sequence). The V gene end was trimmed by 3 bases and the J gene end by 2 bases; junction bases not matched to a gene: 4. The CDR3 region has the DNA TGTGCCAGTAGTATCGGACAGGAAGCCTACGAGCAGTACTTC. Residues: CASSIGQEAYEQYF.

The V call is TRBV2, the J call TRBJ2-2, with TRBD2 matching 10 bases. V dropped 3 bases and J dropped 3; count of bases not matched to a gene: 16. Per germline, CDR1 SNHLY and CDR2 FYNNEI. This CDR3 has 20 residues. The CDR3 DNA is TGTGCCAGCAGTGATCTCGTATCTGGCAGCGGGGGGGCGCACACCGGGGAGCTGTTTTTT. This gives the protein CASSDLVSGSGGAHTGELFF. The entire variable domain, with the rest obtained from reference TRBV2 and TRBJ2-2, is as follows: EPEVTQTPSHQVTQMGQEVILRCVPISNHLYFYWYRQILGQKVEFLVSFYNNEISEKSEIFDDQFSVERPDGSNFTLKIRSTKLEDSAMYFCASSDLVSGSGGAHTGELFFGEGSRLTVL.

This clone was counted a few times. CDR3: CASTRTHTEAFF. The DNA for the CDR3 is TGTGCCAGCACCCGGACACACACTGAAGCTTTCTTT. The rearrangement joins TRBV28 to TRBJ1-1, with D perhaps matching TRBD1 (5 bases). The CDR3 contains 12 residues. From germline, CDR1 is MDHEN and CDR2 SYDVKM. Trimming pared 7 bases from V and 3 bases from J, leaving 9 bases between.

This clone was detected many times. Distinct nucleotide sequences in the sample also encode this CDR3. CDR3: CASSVSGGEKLFF. CDR3 in DNA: TGTGCCAGCAGCGTATCTGGAGGGGAAAAACTGTTTTTT. This sequence joins TRBV9 and TRBJ1-4; D is ambiguous. From germline, CDR1 is SGDLS and CDR2 YYNGEE. The CDR3 extends over 13 amino acids. V was cut by 1 base and J by 8 bases, with 9 bases left in between.

This clone was counted between two and nine times. This chain links TRBV6-1 with TRBJ1-1; 9 nucleotides line up with TRBD1. The CDR3 is made up of 15 amino acids. Germline CDR1 and CDR2: MNHNS and SASEGT. Unmatched junction bases numbered 6, after V lost 3 bases and J lost 4 bases. In DNA, the CDR3 is TGTGCCAGCAGTGATGAGACAGGGGGATCCACTGAAGCTTTCTTT. Translating it yields CASSDETGGSTEAFF.

The rearrangement links TRBV4-2 to TRBJ2-7, with a possible D match to TRBD2 (5 bases). V shed 1 base and J shed 8 bases, with 18 bases lying between them. CDR1 and CDR2 (germline): LGHNA, YNFKEQ. This CDR3 is 15 amino acids long. Here the CDR3 reads CASSQVSQDFSKQYF. The CDR3 nucleotides are TGTGCCAGCAGCCAAGTTTCGCAGGACTTTAGCAAGCAGTACTTC.

This clone came up once. V gene TRBV27 combines with J gene TRBJ2-5; 11 bases agree with TRBD2. Germline lookup yields CDR1 MNHEY and CDR2 SMNVEV (reference sequence). After removal of 4 bases from V and 1 base from J, the junction contained 2 bases not matched to a gene. The length of the CDR3 is 15 residues. CDR3 sequence reads: CASSSTSGTQETQYF. Written as DNA, the CDR3 is TGTGCCAGCAGTTCGACTAGCGGGACCCAAGAGACCCAGTACTTC.

This clone was seen just once. The chain recombines TRBV19 with TRBJ2-1; TRBD2 matches at 9 bases. With 3 bases clipped from V and 5 bases from J, the junction kept 5 bases outside the gene matches. CDR1 and CDR2 (germline): LNHDA, SQIVND (reference sequence). The CDR3 is made up of 15 amino acids. In nucleotides, the CDR3 is TGTGCCAGTAGTATGTCCGGACTAGCGAACAATGAGCAGTTCTTC. Its protein product is CASSMSGLANNEQFF.

CDR3 nucleotide sequence: TGCGCCAGCAGCCCACCCGGCTCGGGGCAAGAGCAGTTCTTC. Encoded protein: CASSPPGSGQEQFF. The V and J genes are TRBV4-1 and TRBJ2-1; D may correspond to TRBD1 or TRBD2 (5 bases each). V lost 4 bases and J 10 bases, leaving 17 bases between the germline ends. The CDR3 is 14 residues long. Germline assignment: CDR1 MGHRA and CDR2 YSYEKL.

This clone was detected only a few times. The genes are TRBV6-5 and TRBJ2-2, with D possibly being TRBD2 (5 bases). CDR3 length equals 13 residues. The germline gives CDR1 MNHEY, CDR2 SVGAGI. The germline V and J ends were trimmed by 7 bases and 6 bases, with 12 bases remaining between them. CDR3 loop: CASKLGYAGELFF. In DNA, the CDR3 is TGTGCCAGCAAACTAGGGTACGCCGGGGAGCTGTTTTTT.

DNA of the CDR3: TGTGCCAGCAGCGCAGGACAGGGGGCGAACACTGAAGCTTTCTTT. This encodes CASSAGQGANTEAFF. The chain uses TRBV9 and TRBJ1-1, with 11 bases that match TRBD1. V gave up 3 bases and J gave up 1 base; unmatched junction bases: 2. Germline-derived CDR1 and CDR2 are SGDLS and YYNGEE. The CDR3 is 15 amino acids.

The chain carries TRBV6-5 and TRBJ1-5; D not resolved. Trimming took 3 bases from V and 5 from J, leaving 5 bases between them. Per the germline V gene, CDR1 is MNHEY and CDR2 is SVGAGI. CDR3 length: 12 residues. DNA for the CDR3: TGTGCCAGCAGTTATGTTGATCAGCCCCAGCATTTT. Translated, it gives CASSYVDQPQHF.

V usage is TRBV25-1 and J usage is TRBJ2-2; D tentatively fits TRBD1 or TRBD2 (6 bases each). This CDR3 has 15 amino acids. Germline CDR1 is MGHDK and CDR2 is SYGVNS. V shed 3 bases and J shed 3 bases, with 11 bases lying between them. CDR3 sequence (DNA): TGTGCCAGCAGTGATTCGGGGGCTGACACCGGGGAGCTGTTTTTT. It is translated as CASSDSGADTGELFF.

The V and J genes are TRBV4-2 and TRBJ2-7, with 11 positions matching TRBD2. The trim removed 4 bases at V and 4 bases at J, leaving 6 bases unmatched. The V gene's germline CDR1 is LGHNA and CDR2 YNFKEQ. This CDR3 comprises 15 residues. As DNA, the CDR3 is TGTGCCAGCAGCCTGAATAGCGGGGGGGCATACGAGCAGTACTTC. Amino acids: CASSLNSGGAYEQYF.

CDR3 loop: CASSRYRATDTQYF. The DNA for the CDR3 is TGCGCCAGCAGCCGTTACAGGGCCACAGATACGCAGTATTTT. The chain joins TRBV4-3 to TRBJ2-3; D might be TRBD1 (6 bases). The CDR3 covers 14 residues. Trimming cost V 4 bases and J 2 bases, with 10 bases left between them. The germline gives CDR1 LGHNA, CDR2 YSLEER.

This chain connects TRBV6-4 to TRBJ2-2, with D unresolved. The length of the CDR3 is 14 residues. CDR1 is MRHNA and CDR2 is SNTAGT in the germline V gene. V lost 2 bases and J 4 bases, leaving 8 bases between the germline ends. Here the CDR3 DNA reads TGTGCCAGCAGTGACACGGGCCCCACCGGGGAGCTGTTTTTT. Translation: CASSDTGPTGELFF.

This chain links TRBV27 with TRBJ2-1; 9 nucleotides agree with TRBD2. The V segment lost 6 bases and the J segment 14 bases; nucleotides outside the gene matches: 5. In germline, CDR1 is MNHEY, CDR2 SMNVEV (reference sequence). The CDR3 sequence is 11 residues long. The CDR3 sequence is CASRLAGVKFF. The CDR3 DNA follows: TGTGCCAGCAGGTTAGCGGGAGTTAAGTTCTTC.

The V gene is TRBV2, the J gene TRBJ2-1; weak D call: TRBD2 (6 bases). Deletions cut 0 bases from V and 4 bases from J, with 19 bases between. The CDR3 consists of 18 residues. The germline CDR1 and CDR2 sequences are SNHLY and FYNNEI. This CDR3 reads CASSEALPGVRSYNEQFF. The CDR3 DNA is TGTGCCAGCAGTGAAGCGCTTCCGGGGGTCAGATCGTACAATGAGCAGTTCTTC.

The chain uses TRBV28 and TRBJ2-2, with D unclear. The CDR3 contains 14 residues. Germline values: CDR1 MDHEN, CDR2 SYDVKM. V lost 5 bases and J lost 5, with 12 bases in between. The CDR3 reads CASSRPVATGELFF. The CDR3 coding sequence is TGTGCCAGCAGTCGCCCGGTCGCTACCGGGGAGCTGTTTTTT.